This TCR beta chain derives from a study of identical twins (TCRdb year 2016). A note on the overall study: To test whether fetal clonotypes persist, this study deep-sequenced TCR alpha and beta repertoires from monozygotic twins, from unrelated adults of various ages, and from cord blood. To rule out contamination, the twin experiments were replicated at different times with different library preparation protocols. Study-wide findings and limitations: Invariant T cells such as MAIT and iNKT could partly confound zero-insertion analyses, though diverse VJ usage argued against this for most clonotypes. Fewer insertions were carried by abundant cord blood beta clonotypes; a weaker similar trend was observed in young adult naive repertoires, while no such trend was observed in memory repertoires. Compared with coincidental sharing between unrelated individuals, out-of-frame TCR alpha sequences shared between twins had an excess of sequences with low generation probability. Because the same donors could not be followed over many years, the conclusions depended on cross-sectional statistical analysis. In monozygotic twins, out-of-frame TCR alpha sharing was systematically underestimated by recombination models, although the models agreed with sharing between unrelated individuals. Excess twin sharing in beta out-of-frame sequences was weaker because fewer shared sequences lowered the signal-to-noise ratio.

All donors were healthy Caucasians. Three pairs of female monozygotic twins, all aged about 18 to 29 years, were included in the twin cohort. Miltenyi CD45RO+ enrichment and human naive T-cell isolation kits were used to isolate memory (CD45RO+) and naive T cells from PBMC. To note about this clonotype: The target of this receptor is not known. Base qualities are not provided; no much larger clone lies one nucleotide away.

Reading from cysteine to phenylalanine, the CDR3 counts 15 amino acids. CDR3 DNA only is kept here, 45 bases in frame from base 1. The germline V gene provides CDR1 MNHNS and CDR2 SASEGT. V lost 3 bases and J lost 2 bases, and the count of bases not matched to a germline gene is 3. The library was prepared using 5' RACE. These reads were obtained on an Illumina HiSeq 2000. Template switching introduced a universal primer binding site; the final cDNA contained a unique molecular identifier, enabling accurate counting of TCR cDNA molecules. Specific primers in the conserved constant-segment region were used to synthesize first-strand cDNA for TCR alpha and beta chains. To control for contamination, every cDNA library carried two barcodes: a SMART-Mk sample barcode plus Illumina barcodes. TruSeq adapter sequences, together with Illumina sample barcodes, were added in two successive PCR steps. TCR alpha and beta cDNA libraries were sequenced on the Illumina HiSeq platform with custom primers. The paper's data handling went like this. Raw reads were processed with MiGEC to extract unique molecular identifiers, and MiXCR was used to determine CDR3 positions. For each individual, recombination models were inferred using an EM algorithm with the repgenHMM and IGoR tools. Shared clonotypes were analyzed with the tcR package in R, and sharing was normalized by the product of cloneset sizes. Out-of-frame nonproductive sequences were analyzed to study raw recombination free of thymic and clonal selection effects. The public reads were reanalyzed by TCRdb: fastp trimming at Q25, MiXCR alignment, in-frame beta chains only. Every entry covers one CDR3 protein and lists the most common genes and DNA from its rows. The authors' filters were not applied to this entry. Across this sample there are 200,000 to 300,000 distinct CDR3 sequences, with 5.5% to 7% seen only once. The ten biggest clones cover roughly 3.4% of the sample.

These records were also assigned to another study, of yellow fever vaccine responses in identical twins. Drawing on the second study: The authors reported that the T cell response to vaccination in identical twins appeared partly convergent and partly personalized. Focusing on identical twins, the study followed the T cell clones that responded to the vaccine, and did so with precision.

The chain joins TRBV6-1 to TRBJ2-7; the junction holds 11 bases that match TRBD1. The sequencing sample was made of memory (CD45RO+) T cells sorted from blood. Taken with the paper, the label for cell subset or site translates to: CD45RO+ enriched T cells. The sequence was obtained from a young woman in good health. The nucleotide sequence reads TGTGCCAGCAGTGAGCCGGGACAGGGGGCCTACGAGCAGTACTTC. The resulting protein is CASSEPGQGAYEQYF.